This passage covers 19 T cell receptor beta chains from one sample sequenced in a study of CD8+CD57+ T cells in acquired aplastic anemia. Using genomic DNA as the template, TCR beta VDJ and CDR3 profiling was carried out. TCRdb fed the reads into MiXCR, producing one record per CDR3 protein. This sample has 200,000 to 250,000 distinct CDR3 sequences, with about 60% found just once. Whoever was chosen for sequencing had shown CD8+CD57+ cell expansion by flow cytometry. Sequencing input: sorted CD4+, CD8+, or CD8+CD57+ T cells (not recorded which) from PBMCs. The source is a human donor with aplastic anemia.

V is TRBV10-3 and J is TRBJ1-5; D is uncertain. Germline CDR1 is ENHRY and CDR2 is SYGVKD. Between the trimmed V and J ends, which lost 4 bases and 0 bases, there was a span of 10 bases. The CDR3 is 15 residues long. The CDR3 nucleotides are TGTGCCATCAGTGTCGGGGATAATAGCAATCAGCCCCAGCATTTT. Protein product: CAISVGDNSNQPQHF.

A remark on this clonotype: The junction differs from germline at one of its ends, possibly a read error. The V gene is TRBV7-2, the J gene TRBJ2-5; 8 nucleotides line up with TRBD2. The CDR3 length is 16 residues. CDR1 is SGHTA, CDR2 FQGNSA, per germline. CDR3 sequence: CASSLAAGGPQGTQYF. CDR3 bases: TGCGCCAGCAGCTTAGCGGCGGGAGGCCCCCAAGGGACCCAGTACTTC. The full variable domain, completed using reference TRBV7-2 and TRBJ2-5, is GAGVSQSPSNKVTEKGKDVELRCDPISGHTALYWYRQSLGQGLEFLIYFQGNSAPDKSGLPSDRFSAERTGGSVSTLTIQRTQQEDSAVYLCASSLAAGGPQGTQYFGPGTRLLVL.

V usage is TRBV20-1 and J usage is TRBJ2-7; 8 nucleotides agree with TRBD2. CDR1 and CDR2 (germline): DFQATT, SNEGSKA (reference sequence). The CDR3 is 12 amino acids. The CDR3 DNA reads TGCAGAGTTGCCGGGGGGGTGGGTGAGCAGTACTTC. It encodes CRVAGGVGEQYF.

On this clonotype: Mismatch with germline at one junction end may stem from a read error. CDR3 nucleotides: TGTGCCAGCAGAGCGGGAGTCAGGTATGTGGACACCATATATTTT. It specifies CASRAGVRYVDTIYF. This sequence joins TRBV5-1 and TRBJ1-3, with D hard to call. CDR3 length: 15 amino acids. Germline CDR1 is SGHRS and CDR2 is YFSETQ.

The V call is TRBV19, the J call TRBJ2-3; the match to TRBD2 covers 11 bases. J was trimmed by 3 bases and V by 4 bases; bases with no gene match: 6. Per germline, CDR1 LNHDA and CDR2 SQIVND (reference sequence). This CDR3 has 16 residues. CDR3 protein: CASSTRSGGATDTQYF. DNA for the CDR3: TGTGCCAGTAGTACTCGTAGCGGGGGGGCTACAGATACGCAGTATTTT. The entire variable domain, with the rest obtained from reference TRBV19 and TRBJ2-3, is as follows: DGGITQSPKYLFRKEGQNVTLSCEQNLNHDAMYWYRQDPGQGLRLIYYSQIVNDFQKGDIAEGYSVSREKKESFPLTVTSAQKNPTAFYLCASSTRSGGATDTQYFGPGTRLTVL.

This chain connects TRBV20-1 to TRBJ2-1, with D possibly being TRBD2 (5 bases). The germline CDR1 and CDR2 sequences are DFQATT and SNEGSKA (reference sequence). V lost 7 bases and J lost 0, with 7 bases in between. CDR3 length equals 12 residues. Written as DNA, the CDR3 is TGCAGTGGCGAGGGCTCCTACAATGAGCAGTTCTTC. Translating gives CSGEGSYNEQFF.

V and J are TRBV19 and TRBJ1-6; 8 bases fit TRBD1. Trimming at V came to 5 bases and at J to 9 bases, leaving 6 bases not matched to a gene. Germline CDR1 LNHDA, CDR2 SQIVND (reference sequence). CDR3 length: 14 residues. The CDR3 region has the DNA TGTGCCAGTAGTCGGGACAGGTTCAGTTCACCCCTCCACTTT. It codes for CASSRDRFSSPLHF.

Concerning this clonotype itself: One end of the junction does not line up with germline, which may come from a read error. CDR3 in amino acids: CSASMTTNYGYAF. CDR3 in DNA: TGCAGTGCTAGCATGACAACAAACTATGGCTACGCCTTC. V and J are TRBV20-1 and TRBJ1-2; no definite D call. CDR1 and CDR2 from the germline V gene are DFQATT and SNEGSKA (reference sequence). The CDR3 length is 13 residues.

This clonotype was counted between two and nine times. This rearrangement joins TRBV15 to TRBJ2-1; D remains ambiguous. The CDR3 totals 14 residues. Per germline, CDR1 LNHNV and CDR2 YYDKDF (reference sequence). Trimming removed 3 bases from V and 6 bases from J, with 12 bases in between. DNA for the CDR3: TGTGCCACCAGCAGTTTAGTGGTAGGCAATGAGCAGTTCTTC. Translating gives CATSSLVVGNEQFF.

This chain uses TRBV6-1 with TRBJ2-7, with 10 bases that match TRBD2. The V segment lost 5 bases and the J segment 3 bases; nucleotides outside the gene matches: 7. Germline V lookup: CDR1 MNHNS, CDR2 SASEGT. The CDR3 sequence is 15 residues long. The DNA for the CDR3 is TGTGCCAGCAGTTTATCCCGGACTAGCGGCTACGAGCAGTACTTC. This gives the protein CASSLSRTSGYEQYF.

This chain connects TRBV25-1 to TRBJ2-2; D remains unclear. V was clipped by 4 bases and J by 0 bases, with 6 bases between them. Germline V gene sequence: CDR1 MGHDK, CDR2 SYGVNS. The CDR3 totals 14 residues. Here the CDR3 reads CASSGYTNTGELFF. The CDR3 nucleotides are TGTGCCAGCAGTGGTTACACGAACACCGGGGAGCTGTTTTTT.

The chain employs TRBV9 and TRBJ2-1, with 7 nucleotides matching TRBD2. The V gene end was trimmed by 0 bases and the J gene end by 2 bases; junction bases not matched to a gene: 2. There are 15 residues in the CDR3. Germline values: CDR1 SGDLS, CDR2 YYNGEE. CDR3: CASSVETSPYNEQFF. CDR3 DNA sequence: TGTGCCAGCAGCGTAGAGACTAGCCCCTACAATGAGCAGTTCTTC. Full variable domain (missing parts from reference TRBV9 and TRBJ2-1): DSGVTQTPKHLITATGQRVTLRCSPRSGDLSVYWYQQSLDQGLQFLIQYYNGEERAKGNILERFSAQQFPDLHSELNLSSLELGDSALYFCASSVETSPYNEQFFGPGTRLTVL.

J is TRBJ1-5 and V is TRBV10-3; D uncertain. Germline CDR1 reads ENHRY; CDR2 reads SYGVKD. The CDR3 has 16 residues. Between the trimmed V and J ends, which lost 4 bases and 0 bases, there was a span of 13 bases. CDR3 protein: CAISASQFYSNQPQHF. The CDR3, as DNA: TGTGCCATCAGTGCATCGCAGTTCTATAGCAATCAGCCCCAGCATTTT.

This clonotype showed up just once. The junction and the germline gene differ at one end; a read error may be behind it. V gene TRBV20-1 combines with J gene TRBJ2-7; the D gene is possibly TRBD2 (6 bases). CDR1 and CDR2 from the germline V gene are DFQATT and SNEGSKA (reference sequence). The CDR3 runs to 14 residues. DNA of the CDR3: TGCGGTGCTCAAACTAGCAGGTGGGCCTACGAGAAGTACTTC. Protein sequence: CGAQTSRWAYEKYF.

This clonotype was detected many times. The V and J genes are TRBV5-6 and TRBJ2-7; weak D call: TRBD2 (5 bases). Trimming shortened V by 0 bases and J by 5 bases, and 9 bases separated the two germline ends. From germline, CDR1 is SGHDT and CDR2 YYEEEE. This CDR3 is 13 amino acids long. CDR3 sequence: CASSLGGSDEQYF. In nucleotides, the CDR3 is TGTGCCAGCAGCTTGGGAGGGTCCGACGAGCAGTACTTC.

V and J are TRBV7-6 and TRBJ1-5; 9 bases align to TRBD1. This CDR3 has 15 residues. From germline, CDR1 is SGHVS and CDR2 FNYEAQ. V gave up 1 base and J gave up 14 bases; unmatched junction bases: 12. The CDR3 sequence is CASSLGTTGGAYEHF. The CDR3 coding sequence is TGTGCCAGCAGCTTAGGTACGACAGGGGGTGCCTACGAGCATTTT.

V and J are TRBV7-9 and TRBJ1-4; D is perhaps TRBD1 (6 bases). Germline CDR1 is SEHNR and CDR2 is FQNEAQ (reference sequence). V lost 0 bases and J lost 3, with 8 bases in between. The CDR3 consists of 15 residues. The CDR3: CASSLAGQPNEKLFF. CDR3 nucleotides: TGTGCCAGCAGCTTAGCCGGACAGCCTAATGAAAAACTGTTTTTT.

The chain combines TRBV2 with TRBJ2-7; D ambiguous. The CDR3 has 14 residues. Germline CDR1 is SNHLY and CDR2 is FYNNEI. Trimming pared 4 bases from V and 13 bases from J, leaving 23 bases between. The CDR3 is CASSVGYEQPRIYF. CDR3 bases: TGTGCCAGCAGTGTCGGCTACGAACAGCCGCGCATTTACTTC.

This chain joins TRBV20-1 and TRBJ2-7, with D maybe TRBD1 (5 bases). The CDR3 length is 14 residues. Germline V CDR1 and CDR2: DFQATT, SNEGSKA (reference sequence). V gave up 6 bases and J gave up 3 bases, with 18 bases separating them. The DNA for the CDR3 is TGCAGTGCCACCATTGGGGCCGGATTCTACGAGCAGTACTTC. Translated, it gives CSATIGAGFYEQYF.